The next 13 T cell receptor beta chains were all read from a single sample in a study of blood T cell repertoires in COVID-19. Profiled with immunoSEQ multiplex PCR; TCRdb holds only in-frame clones, not every one. The data contain around 140,000 clones, approximately 89% of them singletons. The sample comprised peripheral blood. Receptors were obtained from a human donor in a cohort sampled during active COVID-19.

The rearrangement uses TRBV5-6 and TRBJ2-5; D ambiguous. CDR3 length equals 15 residues. Per the germline V gene, CDR1 is SGHDT and CDR2 is YYEEEE. The V end was cut by 0 bases, the J end by 2 bases, with 11 bases between. In DNA form, the CDR3 reads TGTGCCAGCAGCTTGGCCCAACAGTTTCAAGAGACCCAGTACTTC. Its protein is CASSLAQQFQETQYF.

This clone has only a few counts. The V call is TRBV30, the J call TRBJ1-3, with D maybe TRBD1 (5 bases). CDR3 length: 13 amino acids. Germline loops: CDR1 GTSNPN, CDR2 SVGIG (reference sequence). Trimming shortened V by 5 bases and J by 0 bases, and 8 bases separated the two germline ends. CDR3 in DNA: TGTGCCTGGGCCAGGGTCTCTGGAAACACCATATATTTT. Its translation is CAWARVSGNTIYF.

The chain has TRBV4-2 and TRBJ1-1; D unresolved. Trimming shortened V by 0 bases and J by 2 bases, and 13 bases separated the two germline ends. Germline-derived CDR1 and CDR2 are LGHNA and YNFKEQ. The CDR3 has 16 amino acids. In nucleotides, the CDR3 is TGTGCCAGCAGCCAAGATAGCGGGCAGGTCAACACTGAAGCTTTCTTT. Amino acids: CASSQDSGQVNTEAFF.

V and J are TRBV5-1 and TRBJ2-5; weak D call: TRBD1 (6 bases). Trimming cost V 3 bases and J 2 bases, with 14 bases left between them. CDR3 length: 15 residues. CDR1 and CDR2 (germline): SGHRS, YFSETQ. CDR3 in DNA: TGCGCCAGCAGCTCGGGGACAACAAATCAAGAGACCCAGTACTTC. It translates to CASSSGTTNQETQYF.

The chain couples TRBV5-1 to TRBJ2-2; unclear D gene. Germline loops: CDR1 SGHRS, CDR2 YFSETQ. The germline V and J ends were trimmed by 4 bases and 6 bases, with 10 bases remaining between them. This CDR3 region has 13 residues. The CDR3: CASSPGLPGELFF. The CDR3 DNA is TGCGCCAGCAGCCCCGGGTTACCCGGGGAGCTGTTTTTT.

This clone showed up just a few times. CDR3: CASSQPAGGETQYF. The CDR3 DNA is TGTGCCAGCAGCCAACCCGCGGGGGGAGAGACCCAGTACTTC. This chain connects TRBV3-1 (or the pseudogene TRBV3-2) to TRBJ2-5; 8 bases match TRBD2. Germline CDR1 and CDR2: LGHDT and YNNKEL (reference sequence). After removal of 2 bases from V and 4 bases from J, the junction contained 3 bases not matched to a gene. This CDR3 spans 14 amino acids.

A few counts support this clone. V and J are TRBV6-7 and TRBJ1-1; TRBD1 matches 9 bases. TRBV6-7 belongs to the ORF category, with a function that is uncertain. The CDR3 is 14 amino acids. V shed 4 bases and J 4 bases; nucleotides not matched to a gene: 4. This chain's CDR3 is CASSFGTGSTEAFF. The CDR3 bases are TGTGCCAGCAGTTTTGGGACAGGGAGCACTGAAGCTTTCTTT.

J is TRBJ1-3 and V is TRBV12-3 or TRBV12-4, with D perhaps matching TRBD1 (5 bases). V was pared by 10 bases and J by 0 bases, with 10 bases between. This CDR3 has 13 amino acids. The CDR3 region has the DNA TGTGCCATGTTAGGGGTCTCTGGAAACACCATATATTTT. It codes for CAMLGVSGNTIYF.

In nucleotides, the CDR3 is TGTGCCAGCAGCCCCAGGCTGGGACTAGGGAACTCCTACGAGCAGTACTTC. This gives the protein CASSPRLGLGNSYEQYF. The genes are TRBV6-2 or TRBV6-3 and TRBJ2-7, with 8 bases aligning to TRBD2. Per germline, CDR1 MNHEY and CDR2 SVGEGT. CDR3 length equals 17 residues. Unmatched junction bases numbered 13, after V lost 6 bases and J lost 0 bases.

The genes are TRBV18 and TRBJ1-6; no clear D. Germline values: CDR1 KGHSH, CDR2 LQKENI. This CDR3 spans 15 amino acids. Trimming shortened V by 3 bases and J by 6 bases, and 12 bases separated the two germline ends. The CDR3: CASSPSAGANSPLHF. The DNA for the CDR3 is TGTGCCAGCTCACCGTCGGCCGGAGCTAATTCACCCCTCCACTTT.

The chain employs TRBV5-1 and TRBJ2-3, with 8 bases lining up with TRBD2. CDR1 and CDR2 (germline): SGHRS, YFSETQ. CDR3 length: 14 amino acids. The trim removed 8 bases at V and 0 bases at J, leaving 5 bases unmatched. This CDR3 is CASSLAASTDTQYF. For the CDR3, the DNA is TGCGCCAGTTCACTAGCGGCCAGCACAGATACGCAGTATTTT.

DNA for the CDR3: TGTGCCAGCAGTTGGACTGCAACGCAGTATTTT. It codes for CASSWTATQYF. This chain links TRBV6-2 or TRBV6-3 with TRBJ2-3; D possibly corresponds to TRBD2 (5 bases). The CDR3 consists of 11 residues. V was cut by 4 bases and J by 9 bases, with 8 bases left in between. The germline gives CDR1 MNHEY, CDR2 SVGEGT.

The chain employs TRBV15 and TRBJ1-2; D might be TRBD1 (5 bases). The length of the CDR3 is 13 residues. The germline CDR1 and CDR2 sequences are LNHNV and YYDKDF (reference sequence). V was trimmed by 5 bases and J by 2 bases, leaving 9 bases between them. The CDR3: CATSPDRNYGYTF. For the CDR3, the DNA is TGTGCCACCAGCCCCGACAGAAACTATGGCTACACCTTC.